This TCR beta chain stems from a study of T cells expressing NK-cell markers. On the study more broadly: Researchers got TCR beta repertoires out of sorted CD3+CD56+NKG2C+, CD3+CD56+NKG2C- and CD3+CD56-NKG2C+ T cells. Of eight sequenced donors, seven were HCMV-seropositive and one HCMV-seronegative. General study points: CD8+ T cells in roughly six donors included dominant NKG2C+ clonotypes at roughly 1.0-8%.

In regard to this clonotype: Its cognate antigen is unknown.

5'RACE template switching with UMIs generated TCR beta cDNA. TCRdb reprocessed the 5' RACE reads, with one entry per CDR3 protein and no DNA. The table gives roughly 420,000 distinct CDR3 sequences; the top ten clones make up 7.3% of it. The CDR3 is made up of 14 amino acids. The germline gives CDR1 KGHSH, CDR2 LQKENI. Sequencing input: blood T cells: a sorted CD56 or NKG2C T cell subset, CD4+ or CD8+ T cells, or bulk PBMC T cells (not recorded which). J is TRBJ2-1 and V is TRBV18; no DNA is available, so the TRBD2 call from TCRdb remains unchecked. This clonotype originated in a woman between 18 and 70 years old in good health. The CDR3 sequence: CASSTSGWDNEQFF.